This TCR beta chain is from a study of T-cell memory formation after mild COVID-19. Study results and limitations: Some clones that responded turned up in pre-infection memory, which suggests that cross-reactive memory joined in.

Germline V gene sequence: CDR1 SGHDT, CDR2 YYEEEE. The CDR3 consists of 13 residues. The V segment lost 3 bases and the J segment 9 bases; nucleotides outside the gene matches: 5. This clonotype was counted only a few times. Its antigen is unknown. In TCRdb, the 5' RACE reads were re-called with MiXCR into one record per CDR3 protein. The table includes roughly 110,000 distinct CDR3 sequences, about 18% detected once. Sequencing input: PBMCs or a T cell subset sorted from them (not recorded which). The sequence was obtained from an adult woman who had mild COVID-19 (a few samples of this study predate the infection). Cell type and time point are not known. V gene TRBV5-6 combines with J gene TRBJ2-1; TRBD1 aligns across 8 bases. Written as DNA, the CDR3 is TGTGCCAGCAGCTGGACGACAGGGGCTGAGCAGTTCTTC. This codes for CASSWTTGAEQFF. Filled out from reference TRBV5-6 and TRBJ2-1, the complete variable domain reads DAGVTQSPTHLIKTRGQQVTLRCSPKSGHDTVSWYQQALGQGPQFIFQYYEEEERQRGNFPDRFSGHQFPNYSSELNVNALLLGDSALYLCASSWTTGAEQFFGPGTRLTVL.